Each of the 2 T cell receptor beta chains below was sequenced from the same sample in a study of spatial heterogeneity in lung cancer. Study results and caveats: Expanded alpha and beta TCR counts within tumors tracked tumor mutation counts.

Each CDR3 protein gets one entry after TCRdb re-called the 5' RACE reads with MiXCR. Among under 15,000 distinct CDR3 sequences listed, 4.7% were seen once. These receptors have no identified antigens. Time point meaning: sample taken at primary tumor resection. Material: lung tumor tissue, obtained at surgery. The receptors here all came from a female donor with early-stage non-small cell lung cancer.

In its sample, this clonotype was seen many times. V gene TRBV7-6 combines with J gene TRBJ1-5; D is unclear. Germline lookup yields CDR1 SGHVS and CDR2 FNYEAQ. The V and J ends lost 5 bases and 5 bases respectively, with 16 bases between them. There are 15 residues in the CDR3. CDR3 sequence reads: CASSPSPGRYQPQHF. The CDR3 DNA follows: TGTGCCAGCAGCCCCAGCCCGGGTCGGTATCAGCCCCAGCATTTT.

This clonotype ranks as medium-sized. The V and J genes are TRBV20-1 and TRBJ2-7, with D tentatively TRBD2 (7 bases). Germline CDR1 is DFQATT and CDR2 is SNEGSKA (reference sequence). Trimming shortened V by 3 bases and J by 0 bases, and 12 bases separated the two germline ends. The CDR3 consists of 14 residues. The CDR3 DNA follows: TGCAGTGCTAGTGCGGGGGCCCACTCCTACGAGCAGTACTTC. It specifies CSASAGAHSYEQYF.